The clone carrying this T cell receptor beta chain was recorded many times. What it binds is not known. The time point denotes: newly diagnosed GD, antithyroid drugs for less than 3 months. After RNA was extracted from PBMCs, the TCR library was made from it. Building of the TCR beta libraries involved iRepertoire HTBI primers and Arm-PCR of CDR3 regions. TCRdb reanalysed the multiplex PCR reads using MiXCR and keeps one entry per CDR3 protein. Found here are hundreds of thousands of distinct CDR3 sequences, approximately 12% of them singletons; the top ten hold about 8.3%. In germline, CDR1 is MNHNS, CDR2 SASEGT. The CDR3 has 14 residues. Trimming left V 4 bases short and J 7 bases short, with 14 bases between. This specimen comes from a study of regulatory T cells in long-lasting Graves disease. Study-level findings and limits: TCR diversity in persistent Graves' patients was below that of newly diagnosed ones. Patients with persistent disease showed a bias toward TRBV28, TRBJ1-2 and TRBJ2-5.

This same sample was also taken into another study, of T cells in Graves' hyperthyroidism and ophthalmopathy. This second report adds: The diagnostic basis comprised clinical symptoms, serum thyroxine and TRAb, thyroid ultrasound and orbital computed tomography. Blood also contained most expanded thyroid clonotypes above 0.001.

The rearrangement uses TRBV6-1 and TRBJ1-5; tentative D call: TRBD1 (5 bases). This TCR was sampled from a young woman with Graves disease. The starting material was peripheral blood mononuclear cells (PBMCs), obtained at new diagnosis, from a patient treated with antithyroid drugs. CDR3 coding DNA: TGTGCCAGCAGTGTTTCCGGGGGAGGCCAGCCCCAGCATTTT. Its translation is CASSVSGGGQPQHF.